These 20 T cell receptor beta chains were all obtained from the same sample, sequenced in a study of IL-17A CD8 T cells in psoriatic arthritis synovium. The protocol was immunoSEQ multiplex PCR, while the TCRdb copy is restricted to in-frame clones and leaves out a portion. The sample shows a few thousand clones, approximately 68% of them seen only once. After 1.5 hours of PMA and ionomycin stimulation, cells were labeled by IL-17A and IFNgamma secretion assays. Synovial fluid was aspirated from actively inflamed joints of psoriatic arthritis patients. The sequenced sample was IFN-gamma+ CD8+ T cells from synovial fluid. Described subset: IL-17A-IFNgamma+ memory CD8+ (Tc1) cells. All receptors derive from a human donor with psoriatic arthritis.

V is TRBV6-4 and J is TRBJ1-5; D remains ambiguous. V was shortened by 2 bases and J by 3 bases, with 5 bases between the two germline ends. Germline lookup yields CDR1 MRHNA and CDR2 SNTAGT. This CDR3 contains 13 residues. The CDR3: CASSDSVNQPQHF. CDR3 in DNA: TGTGCCAGCAGTGACAGTGTCAATCAGCCCCAGCATTTT.

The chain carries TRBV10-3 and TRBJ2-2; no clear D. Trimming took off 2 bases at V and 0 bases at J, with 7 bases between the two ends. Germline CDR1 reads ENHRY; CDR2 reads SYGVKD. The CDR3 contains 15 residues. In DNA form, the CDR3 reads TGTGCCATCAGTGAGAATCCCTCGAACACCGGGGAGCTGTTTTTT. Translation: CAISENPSNTGELFF.

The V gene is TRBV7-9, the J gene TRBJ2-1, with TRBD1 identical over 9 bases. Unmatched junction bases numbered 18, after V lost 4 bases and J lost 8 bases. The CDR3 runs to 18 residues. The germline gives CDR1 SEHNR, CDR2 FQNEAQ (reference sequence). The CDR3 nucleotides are TGTGCCAGCAGCTCCGACGACTCTGGGACAGGGTTGATCGATGAGCAGTTCTTC. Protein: CASSSDDSGTGLIDEQFF.

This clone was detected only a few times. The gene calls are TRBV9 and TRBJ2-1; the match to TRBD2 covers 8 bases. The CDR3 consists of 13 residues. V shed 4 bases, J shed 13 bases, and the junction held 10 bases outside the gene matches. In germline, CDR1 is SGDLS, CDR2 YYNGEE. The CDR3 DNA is TGTGCCAGCAGCCCCGAGGGGGTAGCGGGACAGTTCTTC. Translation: CASSPEGVAGQFF.

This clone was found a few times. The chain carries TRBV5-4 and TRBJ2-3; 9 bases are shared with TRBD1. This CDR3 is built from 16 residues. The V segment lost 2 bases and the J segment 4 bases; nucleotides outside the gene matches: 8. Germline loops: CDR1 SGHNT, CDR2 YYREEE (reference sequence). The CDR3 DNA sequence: TGTGCCAGCAGCTTAAGCGGACAGGGGATCGCAGATACGCAGTATTTT. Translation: CASSLSGQGIADTQYF.

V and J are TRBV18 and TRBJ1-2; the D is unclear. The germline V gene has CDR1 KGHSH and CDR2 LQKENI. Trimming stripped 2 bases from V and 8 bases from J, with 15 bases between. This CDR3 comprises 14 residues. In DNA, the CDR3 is TGTGCCAGCTCACCATTCGAACAGTCATACGGCTACACCTTC. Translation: CASSPFEQSYGYTF. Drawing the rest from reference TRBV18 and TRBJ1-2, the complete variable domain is NAGVMQNPRHLVRRRGQEARLRCSPMKGHSHVYWYRQLPEEGLKFMVYLQKENIIDESGMPKERFSAEFPKEGPSILRIQQVVRGDSAAYFCASSPFEQSYGYTFGSGTRLTVV.

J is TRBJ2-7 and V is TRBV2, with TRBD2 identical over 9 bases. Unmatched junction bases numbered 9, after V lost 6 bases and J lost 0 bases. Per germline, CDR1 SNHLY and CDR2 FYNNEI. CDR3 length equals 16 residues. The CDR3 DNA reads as TGTGCCAGCAGAGGTTCGCGGGAGGGAAGCTCCTACGAGCAGTACTTC. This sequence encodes CASRGSREGSSYEQYF. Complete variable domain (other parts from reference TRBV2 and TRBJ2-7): EPEVTQTPSHQVTQMGQEVILRCVPISNHLYFYWYRQILGQKVEFLVSFYNNEISEKSEIFDDQFSVERPDGSNFTLKIRSTKLEDSAMYFCASRGSREGSSYEQYFGPGTRLTVT.

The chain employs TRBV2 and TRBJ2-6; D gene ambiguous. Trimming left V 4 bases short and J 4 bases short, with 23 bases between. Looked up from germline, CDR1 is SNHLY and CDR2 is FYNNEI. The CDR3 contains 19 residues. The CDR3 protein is CASSVTSYRYKGGANVLTF. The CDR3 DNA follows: TGTGCCAGCAGTGTGACGAGTTACCGATACAAAGGCGGGGCCAACGTCCTGACTTTC.

The CDR3, as DNA: TGTGCCAGCATCGGACTAGCGGGAGGGACAGATACGCAGTATTTT. It yields the protein CASIGLAGGTDTQYF. The chain employs TRBV6-1 and TRBJ2-3, with 15 bases matching TRBD2. Germline loops: CDR1 MNHNS, CDR2 SASEGT. V gave up 7 bases and J gave up 3 bases; unmatched junction bases: 2. The length of the CDR3 is 15 residues.

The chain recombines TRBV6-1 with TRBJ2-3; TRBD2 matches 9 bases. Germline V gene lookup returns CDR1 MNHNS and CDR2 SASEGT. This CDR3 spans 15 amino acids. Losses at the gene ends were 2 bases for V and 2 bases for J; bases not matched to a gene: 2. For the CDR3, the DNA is TGTGCCAGCAGTGAAATAGCGGGAGCCACAGATACGCAGTATTTT. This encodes CASSEIAGATDTQYF.

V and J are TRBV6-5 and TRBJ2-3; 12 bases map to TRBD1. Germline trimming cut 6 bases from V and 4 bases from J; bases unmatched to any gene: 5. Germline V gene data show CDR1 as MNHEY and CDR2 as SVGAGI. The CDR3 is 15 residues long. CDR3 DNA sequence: TGTGCCAGCAGCACCGGGACAGGGGGCTCAGATACGCAGTATTTT. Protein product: CASSTGTGGSDTQYF.

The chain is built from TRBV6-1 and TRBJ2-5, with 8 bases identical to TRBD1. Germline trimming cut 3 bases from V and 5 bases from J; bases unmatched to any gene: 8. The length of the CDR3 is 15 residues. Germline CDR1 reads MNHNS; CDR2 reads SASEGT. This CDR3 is CASSDMDRVWETQYF. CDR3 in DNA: TGTGCCAGCAGTGATATGGACAGGGTCTGGGAGACCCAGTACTTC.

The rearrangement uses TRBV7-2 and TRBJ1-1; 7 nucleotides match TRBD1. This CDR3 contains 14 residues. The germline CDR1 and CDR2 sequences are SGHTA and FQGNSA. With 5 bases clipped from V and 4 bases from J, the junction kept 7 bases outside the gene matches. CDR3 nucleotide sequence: TGTGCCAGCAGCCCGACAGGGTGGGGCACTGAAGCTTTCTTT. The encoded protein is CASSPTGWGTEAFF.

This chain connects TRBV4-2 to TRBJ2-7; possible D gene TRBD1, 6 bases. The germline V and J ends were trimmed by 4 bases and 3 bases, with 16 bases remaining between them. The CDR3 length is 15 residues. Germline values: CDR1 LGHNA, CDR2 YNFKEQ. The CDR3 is CASSPTGWDIYEQYF. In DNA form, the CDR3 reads TGTGCCAGCAGCCCCACCGGCTGGGACATCTACGAGCAGTACTTC.

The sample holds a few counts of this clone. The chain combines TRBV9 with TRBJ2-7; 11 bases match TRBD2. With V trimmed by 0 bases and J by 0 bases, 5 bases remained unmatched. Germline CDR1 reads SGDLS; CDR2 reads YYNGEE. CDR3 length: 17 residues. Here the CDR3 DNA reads TGTGCCAGCAGCGTAGATCCTAGCGGGGGGAGCTCCTACGAGCAGTACTTC. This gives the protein CASSVDPSGGSSYEQYF.

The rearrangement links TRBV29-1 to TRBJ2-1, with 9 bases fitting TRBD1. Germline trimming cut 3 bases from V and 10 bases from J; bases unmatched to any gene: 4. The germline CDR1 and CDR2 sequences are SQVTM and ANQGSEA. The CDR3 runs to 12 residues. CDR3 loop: CSVDPTGGEQFF. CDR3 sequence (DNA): TGCAGCGTTGATCCAACAGGGGGCGAGCAGTTCTTC.

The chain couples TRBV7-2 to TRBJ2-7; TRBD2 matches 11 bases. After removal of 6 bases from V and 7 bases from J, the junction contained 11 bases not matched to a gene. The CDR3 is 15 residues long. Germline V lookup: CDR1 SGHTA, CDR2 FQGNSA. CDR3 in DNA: TGTGCCAGCAGGAGGGGGCTAGCGGGAGGCGAGGAGCAGTACGTC. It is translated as CASRRGLAGGEEQYV.

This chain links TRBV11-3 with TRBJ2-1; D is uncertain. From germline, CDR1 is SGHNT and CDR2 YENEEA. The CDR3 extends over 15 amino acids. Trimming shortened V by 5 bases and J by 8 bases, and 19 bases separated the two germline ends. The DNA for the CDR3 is TGTGCCAGCAGCCCACCTACCGGTCAAGTGTATGAGCAGTTCTTC. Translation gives CASSPPTGQVYEQFF.

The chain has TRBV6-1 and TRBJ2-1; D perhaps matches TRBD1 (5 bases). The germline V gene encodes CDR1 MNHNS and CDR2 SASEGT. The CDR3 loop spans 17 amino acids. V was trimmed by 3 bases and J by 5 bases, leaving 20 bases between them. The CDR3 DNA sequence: TGTGCCAGCAGTGATTTCCAGGGTTACAATATTAACAATGAGCAGTTCTTC. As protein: CASSDFQGYNINNEQFF.

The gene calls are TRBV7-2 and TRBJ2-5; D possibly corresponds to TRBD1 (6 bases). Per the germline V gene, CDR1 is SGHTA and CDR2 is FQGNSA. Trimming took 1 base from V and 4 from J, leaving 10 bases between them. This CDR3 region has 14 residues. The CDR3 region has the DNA TGTGCCAGCAGCTTAGGAACCAGGGGAGAGACCCAGTACTTC. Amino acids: CASSLGTRGETQYF. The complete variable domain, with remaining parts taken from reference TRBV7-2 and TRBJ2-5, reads GAGVSQSPSNKVTEKGKDVELRCDPISGHTALYWYRQSLGQGLEFLIYFQGNSAPDKSGLPSDRFSAERTGGSVSTLTIQRTQQEDSAVYLCASSLGTRGETQYFGPGTRLLVL.